One TCR beta chain is described in this entry. Its antigen is unidentified. Every donor, a Caucasian adult, lived in Nashville, Tennessee. This sample is part of a study of shared clonotypes between healthy human individuals. Study details: Participating donors consisted of two women and a few men aged 18 to 49. Findings and limits, study-wide: Researchers sampled blood only, noting tissue repertoires likely differ.

Germline CDR1 is MNHEY and CDR2 is SVGAGI. This CDR3 spans 12 amino acids. The V gene lost 6 bases and the J gene lost 5 bases, with 10 bases spanning the gap. The data were produced by immunoSEQ multiplex PCR, yet TCRdb's version contains in-frame clones alone and is incomplete. Here the sample spans 2 million to 2.5 million clones, approximately 96% being singletons. This sequence joins TRBV6-5 and TRBJ1-2; D may be TRBD1 (5 bases). This TCR came from a man aged 18 to 30 in good health. Source material: naive CD4+ T cells sorted from blood. Subset reported: CD45RA+ positively selected. In DNA, the CDR3 is TGTGCCAGCAGCTCCGGGACTTATGGCTACACCTTC. Translated, it gives CASSSGTYGYTF.